This T cell receptor beta chain comes out of a study of T cell changes during pregnancy in multiple sclerosis. This table comes from immunoSEQ multiplex PCR, and its TCRdb copy is limited to in-frame clones, with some not included. The table shows approximately 100,000 clones, with approximately 91% occurring only once. The CDR3 loop spans 15 amino acids. CDR1 and CDR2 from the germline V gene are SGHNT and YYREEE (reference sequence). The V segment lost 4 bases and the J segment 7 bases; nucleotides outside the gene matches: 10. The sequence derives from a female donor with multiple sclerosis, enrolled in a pregnancy study. Source: peripheral blood, taken in the second trimester of pregnancy. The chain links TRBV5-4 to TRBJ2-2, with 7 bases lining up with TRBD2. The CDR3 sequence is CASSKPGRGGGELFF. The CDR3, as DNA: TGTGCCAGCAGCAAACCAGGGAGGGGCGGCGGGGAGCTGTTTTTT.